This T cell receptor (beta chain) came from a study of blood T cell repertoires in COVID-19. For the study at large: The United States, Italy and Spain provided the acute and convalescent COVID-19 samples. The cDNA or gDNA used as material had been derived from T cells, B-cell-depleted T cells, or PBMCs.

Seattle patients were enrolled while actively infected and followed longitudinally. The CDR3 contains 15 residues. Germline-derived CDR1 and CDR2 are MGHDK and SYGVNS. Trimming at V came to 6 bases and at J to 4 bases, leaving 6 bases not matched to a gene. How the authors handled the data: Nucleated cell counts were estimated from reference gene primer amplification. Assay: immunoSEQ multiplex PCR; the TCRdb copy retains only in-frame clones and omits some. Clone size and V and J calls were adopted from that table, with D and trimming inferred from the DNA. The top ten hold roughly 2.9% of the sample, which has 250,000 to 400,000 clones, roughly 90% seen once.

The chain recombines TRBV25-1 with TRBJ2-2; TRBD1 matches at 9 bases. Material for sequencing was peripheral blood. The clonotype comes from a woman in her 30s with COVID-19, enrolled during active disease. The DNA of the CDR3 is TGTGCCAGCAGATCGGGACAGGGCCCCACCGGGGAGCTGTTTTTT. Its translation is CASRSGQGPTGELFF.